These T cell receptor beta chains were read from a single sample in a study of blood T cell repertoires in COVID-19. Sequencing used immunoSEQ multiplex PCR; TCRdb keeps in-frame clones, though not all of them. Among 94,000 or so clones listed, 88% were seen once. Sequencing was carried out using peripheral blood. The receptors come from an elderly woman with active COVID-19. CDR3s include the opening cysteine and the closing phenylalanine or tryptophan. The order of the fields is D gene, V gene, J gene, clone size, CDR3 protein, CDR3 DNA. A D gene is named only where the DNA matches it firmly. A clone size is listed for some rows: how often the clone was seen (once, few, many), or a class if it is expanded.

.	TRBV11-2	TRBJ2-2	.	CASSLSSADPGELFF	TGTGCCAGCAGCCTGTCTAGCGCAGATCCCGGGGAGCTGTTTTTT
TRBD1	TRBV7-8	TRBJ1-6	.	CASSLPSGTGHYNSPLHF	TGTGCCAGCAGCCTACCTTCCGGGACAGGGCATTATAATTCACCCCTCCACTTT
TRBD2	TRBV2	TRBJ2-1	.	CASSVLAVLYNEQFF	TGTGCCAGCAGCGTACTAGCGGTTCTTTACAATGAGCAGTTCTTC
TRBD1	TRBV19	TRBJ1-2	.	CASRDLTGVGYTF	TGTGCCAGTAGGGACCTGACAGGGGTGGGCTACACCTTC
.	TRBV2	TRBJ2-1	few	CASSAPRVSSYNEQFF	TGTGCCAGCAGTGCCCCCAGGGTGAGCTCCTACAATGAGCAGTTCTTC
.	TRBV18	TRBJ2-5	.	CASSPVGGETQYF	TGTGCCAGCTCACCGGTTGGAGGAGAGACCCAGTACTTC
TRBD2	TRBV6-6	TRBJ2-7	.	CASRAGGGVSYEQYF	TGTGCCAGCAGAGCGGGAGGAGGTGTTTCCTACGAGCAGTACTTC
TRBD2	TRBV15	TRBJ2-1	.	CATSREGTSVYNEQFF	TGTGCCACCAGCAGAGAAGGGACTAGCGTCTACAATGAGCAGTTCTTC
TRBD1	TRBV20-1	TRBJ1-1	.	CRGQFGTEAFF	TGCAGGGGACAGTTTGGCACTGAAGCTTTCTTT
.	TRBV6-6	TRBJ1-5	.	CASSYGQANQPQHF	TGTGCCAGCAGTTACGGGCAAGCAAATCAGCCCCAGCATTTT
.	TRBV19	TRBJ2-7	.	CASSGLSTGDPTEQYF	TGTGCCAGTAGTGGCCTGTCAACGGGAGACCCCACCGAGCAGTACTTC
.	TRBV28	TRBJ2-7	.	CASSLFAGEFSEQYF	TGTGCCAGCAGTTTATTCGCCGGGGAATTCTCCGAGCAGTACTTC
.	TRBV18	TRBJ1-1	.	CASSPLREVDTEAFF	TGTGCCAGCTCACCATTAAGGGAGGTGGACACTGAAGCTTTCTTT
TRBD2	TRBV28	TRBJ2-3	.	CASTGGGWTDTQYF	TGTGCCAGCACCGGGGGGGGGTGGACAGATACGCAGTATTTT
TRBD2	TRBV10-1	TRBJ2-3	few	CASSESASGSRTDTQYF	TGCGCCAGCAGTGAGTCTGCTAGCGGGAGCCGCACAGATACGCAGTATTTT
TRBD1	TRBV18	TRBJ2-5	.	CASRTDRGGQETQYF	TGTGCCAGCCGGACCGACAGGGGCGGGCAAGAGACCCAGTACTTC
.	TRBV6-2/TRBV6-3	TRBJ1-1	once	CASSWQLNTEAFF	TGTGCCAGCAGTTGGCAGTTGAACACTGAAGCTTTCTTT
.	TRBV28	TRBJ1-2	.	CASSFDWLNYGYTF	TGTGCCAGCAGTTTTGATTGGCTTAACTATGGCTACACCTTC
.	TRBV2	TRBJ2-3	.	CASSPDGARGTQYF	TGTGCCAGCAGCCCTGATGGGGCCCGTGGTACGCAGTATTTT
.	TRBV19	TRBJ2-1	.	CASSILGGSKAYNEQFF	TGTGCCAGTAGTATATTAGGTGGTAGCAAAGCCTACAATGAGCAGTTCTTC
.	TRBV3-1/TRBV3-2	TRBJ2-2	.	CASSQGYSRLNTGELFF	TGTGCCAGCAGCCAAGGATATTCCAGGCTTAACACCGGGGAGCTGTTTTTT
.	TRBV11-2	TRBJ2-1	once	CASSLRGANYNDLKQFF	TGTGCCAGCAGCTTAAGAGGAGCCAATTACAATGATTTGAAGCAGTTCTTC
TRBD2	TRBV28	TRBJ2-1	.	CASSLLGSGSPNEQFF	TGTGCCAGCAGTTTGTTGGGTAGCGGGAGCCCCAATGAGCAGTTCTTC
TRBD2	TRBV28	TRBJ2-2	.	CASSLPTSGYGELFF	TGTGCCAGCAGTTTGCCGACTAGCGGCTACGGGGAGCTGTTTTTT
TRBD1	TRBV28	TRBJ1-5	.	CASSYGTGGGNQPQHF	TGTGCCAGCAGTTACGGGACAGGGGGAGGCAATCAGCCCCAGCATTTT
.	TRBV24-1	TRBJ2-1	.	CATSDYRANEQFF	TGTGCCACCAGTGATTATCGAGCCAATGAGCAGTTCTTC
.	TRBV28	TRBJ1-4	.	CASRSGGTNEKLFF	TGTGCCAGCAGATCGGGGGGAACTAATGAAAAACTGTTTTTT
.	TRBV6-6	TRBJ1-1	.	CASSSNGGSRNTEAFF	TGTGCCAGCAGTTCGAACGGAGGGTCGAGGAACACTGAAGCTTTCTTT
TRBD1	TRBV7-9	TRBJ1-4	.	CASSLLTGGEKLFF	TGTGCCAGCAGCTTATTGACAGGGGGGGAAAAACTGTTTTTT
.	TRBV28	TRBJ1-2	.	CASSLSSNYGYTF	TGTGCCAGCAGTTTATCCAGTAACTATGGCTACACCTTC
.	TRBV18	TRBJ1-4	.	CASSRNRDEKLFF	TGTGCCAGCTCACGCAACCGGGATGAAAAACTGTTTTTT
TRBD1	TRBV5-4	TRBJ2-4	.	CASSSWDRGNIQYF	TGTGCCAGCAGCTCATGGGACAGGGGAAACATTCAGTACTTC
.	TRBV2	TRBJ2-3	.	CACSASWDTQYF	TGTGCCTGTAGTGCTAGTTGGGATACGCAGTATTTT
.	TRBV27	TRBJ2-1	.	CASSLGSERRNEQFF	TGTGCCAGCAGTTTAGGGTCGGAGCGGAGGAATGAGCAGTTCTTC
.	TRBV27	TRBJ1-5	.	CASSFPGQPQHF	TGTGCCAGCAGTTTTCCGGGTCAGCCCCAGCATTTT
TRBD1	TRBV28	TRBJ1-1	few	CASSLSGQGDTEAFF	TGTGCCAGCAGTTTATCGGGACAGGGGGACACTGAAGCTTTCTTT
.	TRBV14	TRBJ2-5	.	CASSLGVSPSETQYF	TGTGCCAGCAGCCTAGGGGTGAGCCCAAGTGAGACCCAGTACTTC
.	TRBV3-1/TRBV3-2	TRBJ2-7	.	CASSRTVDFYEQYF	TGTGCCAGCAGCCGGACAGTAGACTTCTACGAGCAGTACTTC
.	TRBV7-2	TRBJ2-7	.	CASSSVAGGKRGEQYF	TGTGCCAGCAGCTCGGTAGCTGGCGGGAAACGGGGCGAGCAGTACTTC
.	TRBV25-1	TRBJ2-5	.	CATSSAGPGVKTQYF	TGTGCCACCTCTTCTGCGGGACCGGGTGTAAAGACCCAGTACTTC
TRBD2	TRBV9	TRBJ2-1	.	CASSASGIAYNEQFF	TGTGCCAGCAGCGCCAGCGGGATAGCCTACAATGAGCAGTTCTTC
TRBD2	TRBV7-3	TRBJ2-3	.	CASSSTGRARDTQYF	TGTGCCAGCAGCTCCACCGGGAGGGCGAGGGATACGCAGTATTTT
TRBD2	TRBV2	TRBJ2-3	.	CASSGGGSSTDTQYF	TGTGCCAGCAGTGGCGGCGGGAGTAGCACAGATACGCAGTATTTT
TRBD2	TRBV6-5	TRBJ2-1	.	CASRAGLAGEQFF	TGTGCCAGCAGAGCGGGACTAGCGGGAGAGCAGTTCTTC
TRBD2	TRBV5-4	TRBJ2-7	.	CASSFDGLDYEQYF	TGTGCCAGCAGCTTCGACGGACTAGACTACGAGCAGTACTTC
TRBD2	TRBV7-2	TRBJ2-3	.	CASSFGGRPDTQYF	TGTGCCAGCAGCTTTGGCGGGAGACCAGATACGCAGTATTTT
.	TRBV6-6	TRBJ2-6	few	CASSPRRQVTSGANVLTF	TGTGCCAGCAGTCCCCGGCGACAGGTCACATCTGGGGCCAACGTCCTGACTTTC
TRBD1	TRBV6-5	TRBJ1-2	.	CASSSAGGLVRVGYTF	TGTGCCAGCAGTTCGGCAGGGGGCTTGGTGAGGGTTGGCTACACCTTC
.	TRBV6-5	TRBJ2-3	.	CASSYSSGADTQYF	TGTGCCAGCAGTTACTCGTCTGGGGCCGATACGCAGTATTTT